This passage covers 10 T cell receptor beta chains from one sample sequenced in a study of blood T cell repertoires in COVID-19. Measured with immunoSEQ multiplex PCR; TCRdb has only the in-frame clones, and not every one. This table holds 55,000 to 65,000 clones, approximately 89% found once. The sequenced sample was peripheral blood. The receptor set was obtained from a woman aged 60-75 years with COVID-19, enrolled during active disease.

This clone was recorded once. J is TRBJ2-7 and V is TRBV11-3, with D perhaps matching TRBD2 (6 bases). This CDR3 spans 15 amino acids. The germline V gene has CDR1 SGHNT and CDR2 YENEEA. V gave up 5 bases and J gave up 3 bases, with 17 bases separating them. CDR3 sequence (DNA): TGTGCCAGCAGCCCCGGCGGGGTCGGGTACTACGAGCAGTACTTC. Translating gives CASSPGGVGYYEQYF. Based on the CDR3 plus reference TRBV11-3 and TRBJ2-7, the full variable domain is EAGVVQSPRYKIIEKKQPVAFWCNPISGHNTLYWYLQNLGQGPELLIRYENEEAVDDSQLPKDRFSAERLKGVDSTLKIQPAELGDSAVYLCASSPGGVGYYEQYFGPGTRLTVT.

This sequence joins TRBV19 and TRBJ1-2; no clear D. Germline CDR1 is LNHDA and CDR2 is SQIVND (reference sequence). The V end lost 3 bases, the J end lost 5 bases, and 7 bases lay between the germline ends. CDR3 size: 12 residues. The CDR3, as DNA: TGTGCCAGTAGTATCAGAGGGTATGGCTACACCTTC. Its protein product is CASSIRGYGYTF.

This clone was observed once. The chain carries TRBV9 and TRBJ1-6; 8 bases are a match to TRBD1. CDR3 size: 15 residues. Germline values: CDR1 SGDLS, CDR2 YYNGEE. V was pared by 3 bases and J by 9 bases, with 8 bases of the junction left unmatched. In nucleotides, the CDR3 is TGTGCCAGCAGCGCCCCGACAGGGGACGTTTCACCCCTCCACTTT. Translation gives CASSAPTGDVSPLHF.

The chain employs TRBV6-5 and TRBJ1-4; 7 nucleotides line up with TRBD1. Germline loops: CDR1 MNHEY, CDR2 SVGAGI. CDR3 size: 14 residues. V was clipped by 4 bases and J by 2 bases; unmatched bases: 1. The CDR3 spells CASSSDRTNEKLFF. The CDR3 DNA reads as TGTGCCAGCAGTTCGGACAGGACTAATGAAAAACTGTTTTTT.

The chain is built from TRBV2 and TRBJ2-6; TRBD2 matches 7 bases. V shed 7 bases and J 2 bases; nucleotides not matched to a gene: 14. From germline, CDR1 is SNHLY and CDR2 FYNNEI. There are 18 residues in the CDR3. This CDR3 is CASTKKGGSGTGANVLTF. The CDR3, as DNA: TGTGCCAGCACCAAAAAGGGCGGGAGCGGAACTGGGGCCAACGTCCTGACTTTC. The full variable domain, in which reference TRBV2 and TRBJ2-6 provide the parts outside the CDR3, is EPEVTQTPSHQVTQMGQEVILRCVPISNHLYFYWYRQILGQKVEFLVSFYNNEISEKSEIFDDQFSVERPDGSNFTLKIRSTKLEDSAMYFCASTKKGGSGTGANVLTFGAGSRLTVL.

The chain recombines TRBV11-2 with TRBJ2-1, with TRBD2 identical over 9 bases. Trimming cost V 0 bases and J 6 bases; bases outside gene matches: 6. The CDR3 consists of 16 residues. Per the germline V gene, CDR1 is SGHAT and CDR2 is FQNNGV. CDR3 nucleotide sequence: TGTGCCAGCAGCTTAGAGGGGGGACTAGCATTCAATGAGCAGTTCTTC. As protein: CASSLEGGLAFNEQFF.

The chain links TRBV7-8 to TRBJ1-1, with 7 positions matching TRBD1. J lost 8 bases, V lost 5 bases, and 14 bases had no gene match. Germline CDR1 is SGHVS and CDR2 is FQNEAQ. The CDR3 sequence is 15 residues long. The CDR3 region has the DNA TGTGCCAGCAGCCCGACACCCGAACCGGGACAGGAAGCTTTCTTT. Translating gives CASSPTPEPGQEAFF.

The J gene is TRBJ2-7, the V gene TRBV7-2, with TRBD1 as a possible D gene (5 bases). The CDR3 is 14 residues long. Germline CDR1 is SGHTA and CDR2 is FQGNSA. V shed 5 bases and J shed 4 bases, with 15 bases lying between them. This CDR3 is CASSPWPGSYEQYF. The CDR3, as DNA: TGTGCCAGCAGCCCGTGGCCAGGGTCGTACGAGCAGTACTTC.

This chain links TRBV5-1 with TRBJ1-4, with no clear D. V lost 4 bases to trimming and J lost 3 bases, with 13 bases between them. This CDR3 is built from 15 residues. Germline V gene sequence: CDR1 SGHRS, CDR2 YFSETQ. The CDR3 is CASSASSAANEKLFF. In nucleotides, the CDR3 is TGCGCCAGCAGCGCCTCATCTGCGGCTAATGAAAAACTGTTTTTT.

CDR3 loop: CASSPGQGREKLFF. CDR3 sequence (DNA): TGTGCCAGCAGCCCCGGACAGGGGAGAGAAAAACTGTTTTTT. V gene TRBV7-2 combines with J gene TRBJ1-4; 9 bases match TRBD1. Germline CDR1 SGHTA, CDR2 FQGNSA. The CDR3 has 14 amino acids. The J segment lost 8 bases and the V segment lost 5 bases, leaving 6 bases of the junction unmatched.